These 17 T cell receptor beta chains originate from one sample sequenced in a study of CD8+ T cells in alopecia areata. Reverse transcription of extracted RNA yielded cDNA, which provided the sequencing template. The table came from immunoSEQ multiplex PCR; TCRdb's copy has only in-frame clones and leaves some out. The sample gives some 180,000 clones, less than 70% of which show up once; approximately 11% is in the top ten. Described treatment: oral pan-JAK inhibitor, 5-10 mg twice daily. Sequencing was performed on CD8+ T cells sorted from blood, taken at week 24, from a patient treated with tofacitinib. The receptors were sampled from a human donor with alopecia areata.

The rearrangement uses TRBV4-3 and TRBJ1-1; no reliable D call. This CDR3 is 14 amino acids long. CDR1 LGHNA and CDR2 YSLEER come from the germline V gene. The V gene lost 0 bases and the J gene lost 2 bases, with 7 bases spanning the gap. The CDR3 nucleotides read TGCGCCAGCAGCCAAGATGGGGTAAACACTGAAGCTTTCTTT. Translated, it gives CASSQDGVNTEAFF.

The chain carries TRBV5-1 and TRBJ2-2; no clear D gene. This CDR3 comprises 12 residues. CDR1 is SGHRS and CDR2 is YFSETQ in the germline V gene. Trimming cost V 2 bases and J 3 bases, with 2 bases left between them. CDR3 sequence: CASSLHTGELFF. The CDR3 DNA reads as TGCGCCAGCAGCTTACACACCGGGGAGCTGTTTTTT. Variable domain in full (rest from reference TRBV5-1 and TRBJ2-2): KAGVTQTPRYLIKTRGQQVTLSCSPISGHRSVSWYQQTPGQGLQFLFEYFSETQRNKGNFPGRFSGRQFSNSRSEMNVSTLELGDSALYLCASSLHTGELFFGEGSRLTVL.

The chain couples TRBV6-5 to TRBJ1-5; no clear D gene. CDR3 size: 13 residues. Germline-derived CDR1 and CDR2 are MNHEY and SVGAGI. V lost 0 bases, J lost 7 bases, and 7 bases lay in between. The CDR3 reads CASSYSGSQPQHF. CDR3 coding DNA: TGTGCCAGCAGTTACTCGGGCTCACAGCCCCAGCATTTT.

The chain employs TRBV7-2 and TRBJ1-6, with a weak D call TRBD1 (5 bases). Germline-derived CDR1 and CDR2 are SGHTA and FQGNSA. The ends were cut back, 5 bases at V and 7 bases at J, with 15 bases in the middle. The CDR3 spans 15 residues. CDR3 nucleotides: TGTGCCAGCAGCCCCCTGGGGGGATTCAATTCACCCCTCCACTTT. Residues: CASSPLGGFNSPLHF.

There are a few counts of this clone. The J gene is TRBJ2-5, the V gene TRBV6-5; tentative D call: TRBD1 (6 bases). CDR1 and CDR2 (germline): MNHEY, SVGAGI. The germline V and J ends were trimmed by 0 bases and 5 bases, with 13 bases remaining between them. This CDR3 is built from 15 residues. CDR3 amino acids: CASSYSRTVRETQYF. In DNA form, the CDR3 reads TGTGCCAGCAGTTACTCGAGGACAGTCCGGGAGACCCAGTACTTC.

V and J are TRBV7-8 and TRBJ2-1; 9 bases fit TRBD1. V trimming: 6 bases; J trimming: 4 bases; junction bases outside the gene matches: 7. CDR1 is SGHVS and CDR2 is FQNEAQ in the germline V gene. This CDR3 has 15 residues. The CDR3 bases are TGTGCCAGCAGTCCCCTGGGGACAGGGTACAATGAGCAGTTCTTC. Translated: CASSPLGTGYNEQFF.

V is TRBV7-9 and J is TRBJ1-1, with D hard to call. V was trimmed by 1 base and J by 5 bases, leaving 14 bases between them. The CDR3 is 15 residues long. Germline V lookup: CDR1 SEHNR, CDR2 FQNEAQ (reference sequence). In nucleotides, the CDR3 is TGTGCCAGCAGCTTAGGTGGGGTTGGGGAAACTGAAGCTTTCTTT. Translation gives CASSLGGVGETEAFF.

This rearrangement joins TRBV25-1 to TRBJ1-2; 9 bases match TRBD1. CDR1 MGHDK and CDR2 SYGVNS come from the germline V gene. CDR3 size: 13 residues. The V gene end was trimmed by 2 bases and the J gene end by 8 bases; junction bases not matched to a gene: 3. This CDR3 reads CASSERDRDGYTF. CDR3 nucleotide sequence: TGTGCCAGCAGTGAAAGGGACAGGGACGGCTACACCTTC.

CDR3 DNA sequence: TGTGCCACCAGCCCGCGCCGGGAGGGGCAAGAGACCCAGTACTTC. As protein: CATSPRREGQETQYF. The rearrangement uses TRBV15 and TRBJ2-5, with TRBD2 matching 8 bases. The CDR3 length is 15 residues. Germline V lookup: CDR1 LNHNV, CDR2 YYDKDF (reference sequence). The V gene end was trimmed by 5 bases and the J gene end by 2 bases; junction bases not matched to a gene: 7.

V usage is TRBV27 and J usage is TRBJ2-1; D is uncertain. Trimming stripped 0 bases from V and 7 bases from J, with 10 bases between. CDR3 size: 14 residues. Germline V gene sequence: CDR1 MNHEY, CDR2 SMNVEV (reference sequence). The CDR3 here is CASSLSVTWNEQFF. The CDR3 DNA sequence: TGTGCCAGCAGTTTATCCGTTACATGGAATGAGCAGTTCTTC.

The CDR3 protein is CATSRGRGSEQYF. The CDR3 nucleotides read TGTGCCACCAGCAGAGGAAGGGGGTCCGAGCAGTACTTC. The chain employs TRBV15 and TRBJ2-7; a weak D match, TRBD1 (6 bases). Germline-derived CDR1 and CDR2 are LNHNV and YYDKDF (reference sequence). CDR3 size: 13 residues. Trimming cost V 1 base and J 6 bases, with 10 bases left between them.

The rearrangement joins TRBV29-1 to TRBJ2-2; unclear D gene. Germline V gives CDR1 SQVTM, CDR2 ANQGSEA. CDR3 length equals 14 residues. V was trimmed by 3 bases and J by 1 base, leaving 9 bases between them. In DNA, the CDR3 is TGCAGCGTTGAGGGAATCGGGAACACCGGGGAGCTGTTTTTT. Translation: CSVEGIGNTGELFF.

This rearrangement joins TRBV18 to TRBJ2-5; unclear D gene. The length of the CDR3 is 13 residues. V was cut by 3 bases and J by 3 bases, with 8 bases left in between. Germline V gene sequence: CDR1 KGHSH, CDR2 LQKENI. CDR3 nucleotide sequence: TGTGCCAGCTCACCGCCAGGAGAAGAGACCCAGTACTTC. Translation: CASSPPGEETQYF.

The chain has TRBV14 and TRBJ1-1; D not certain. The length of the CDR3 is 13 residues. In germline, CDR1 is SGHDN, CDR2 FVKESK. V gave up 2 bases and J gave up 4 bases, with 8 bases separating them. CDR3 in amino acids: CASSQFTGTEAFF. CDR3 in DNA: TGTGCCAGCAGCCAATTCACTGGCACTGAAGCTTTCTTT. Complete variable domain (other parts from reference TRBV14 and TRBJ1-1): EAGVTQFPSHSVIEKGQTVTLRCDPISGHDNLYWYRRVMGKEIKFLLHFVKESKQDESGMPNNRFLAERTGGTYSTLKVQPAELEDSGVYFCASSQFTGTEAFFGQGTRLTVV.

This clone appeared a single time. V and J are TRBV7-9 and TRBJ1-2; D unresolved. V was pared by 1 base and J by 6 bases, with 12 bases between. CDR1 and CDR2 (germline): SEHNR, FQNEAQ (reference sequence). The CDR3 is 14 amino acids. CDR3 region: CASSLDGAEDGYTF. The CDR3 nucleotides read TGTGCCAGCAGCTTAGATGGAGCAGAAGATGGCTACACCTTC.

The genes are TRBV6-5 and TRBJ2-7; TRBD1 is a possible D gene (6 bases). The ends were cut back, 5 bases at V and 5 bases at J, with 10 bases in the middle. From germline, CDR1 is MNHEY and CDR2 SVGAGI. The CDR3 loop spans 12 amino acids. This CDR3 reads CASSPTGNEQYF. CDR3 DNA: TGTGCCAGCAGTCCAACAGGGAACGAGCAGTACTTC.

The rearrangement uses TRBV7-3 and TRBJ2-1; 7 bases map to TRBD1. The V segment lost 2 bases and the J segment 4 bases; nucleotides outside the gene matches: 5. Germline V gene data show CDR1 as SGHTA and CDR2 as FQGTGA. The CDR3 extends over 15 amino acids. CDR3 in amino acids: CASSLGAGGYNEQFF. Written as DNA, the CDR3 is TGTGCCAGCAGCTTAGGCGCAGGGGGATACAATGAGCAGTTCTTC.